Reported below is one T cell receptor (beta chain). The table came from immunoSEQ multiplex PCR; TCRdb's copy has only in-frame clones and leaves some out. In the table there are hundreds of thousands of clones, roughly nine tenths of which are singletons. The data derive from a study of cytomegalovirus exposure and HLA in healthy donors. CDR3 length equals 15 residues. Germline assignment: CDR1 SGHRS and CDR2 YFSETQ. Trimming at V came to 0 bases and at J to 3 bases, leaving 4 bases not matched to a gene. The rearrangement links TRBV5-1 to TRBJ2-5; 8 nucleotides align to TRBD2. This sequence was found in a man younger than 35 in good health and CMV-seropositive. What was sequenced was PBMCs. CDR3 DNA sequence: TGCGCCAGCAGCTTGGCGGGGACTAGTGAAGAGACCCAGTACTTC. It yields the protein CASSLAGTSEETQYF.